This T cell receptor beta chain was documented in a study of blood T cell repertoires in COVID-19 (dated by TCRdb to the early 2020s). Broadly, across the study: Collaborator samples came from the United States, Italy and Spain and covered acute and convalescent phases of COVID-19. The sample metadata nearly always contained a de-identified subject ID, COVID-19 status, age in years and sex. Samples were obtained from the ongoing ImmuneRACE study (first 160 participants) and from roughly 1,300 subjects provided by 6 global collaborators. Deeply sampled blood TCRbeta repertoires from subjects exposed to, actively infected with, or recovered from COVID-19 were included in the dataset. Where available, HLA class I and class II types were obtained from metadata supplied by the sample provider rather than from assay-based typing. The repertoires were released in a freely available public database meant as a resource for research on the immune response to SARS-CoV-2. The material from the prospective study consisted of cDNA or gDNA derived from T cells, B-cell-depleted T cells, or PBMCs.

Trimming removed 0 bases from V and 0 bases from J, leaving 13 bases between the germline ends. The germline V gene gives CDR1 as SGHRS and CDR2 as YFSETQ. The CDR3 starts with the cysteine, ends with the phenylalanine, and has 16 residues. Of the read, only the CDR3 DNA is kept; its 48 bases are in frame from base 1. On this clone: Which antigen it targets is not known. No clone much larger than this one lies a single base away; base qualities are absent.

TCRbeta CDR3 regions were amplified from genomic DNA using the immunoSEQ Assay, a bias-controlled multiplex PCR. The paper's data handling went like this. Within the assay, amplification of reference gene primers was used to estimate how many nucleated cells each sample contained. To quantify the absolute abundance of each unique TCRbeta CDR3 rearrangement, sequence reads were collapsed and filtered. For each sample, productive Simpson clonality was calculated as the square root of Simpson's diversity index across productive rearrangements. TCRdb stores this immuneACCESS table with in-frame sequences only. Part of the clones is absent; in the studies checked, under half of the shortfall reflects unresolved V genes, and no reason is known for the rest. V and J calls plus clone size are reproduced from that table; the DNA served to infer D and trimming. Recorded for this sample are some 15,000 clones; 76% of them occurred a single time. The ten largest clonotypes hold under 35% of the sample.

Findings and caveats that apply to the study as a whole: How much clinical and demographic metadata was included differed by source and by participant, and the metadata was provided uncurated.

Whole blood was collected in K2EDTA tubes by collaborating institutions according to the institutions' own protocols. Collaborator samples were shipped for TCRbeta analysis as frozen whole blood, isolated PBMCs, or DNA extracted from either sample type. Sequenced material: peripheral blood. The chain employs TRBV5-1 and TRBJ2-7; TRBD1 is perhaps the D gene, given 6 matching bases. The sequence came from a man between 65 and 85 years old with active or convalescent COVID-19. CDR3 region: CASSLGGRGSSYEQYF. In nucleotide form, the sequence is TGCGCCAGCAGCTTGGGGGGCAGGGGTAGCTCCTACGAGCAGTACTTC.